This T cell receptor beta chain was documented in a study of Ad26.COV2.S vaccination and SARS-CoV-2 variants. Germline V gives CDR1 SGHNT, CDR2 YYREEE (reference sequence). V dropped 7 bases and J dropped 0; count of bases not matched to a gene: 10. The CDR3 totals 17 residues. Generated by immunoSEQ multiplex PCR, the TCRdb table keeps only in-frame clones and is missing some. The table has 350,000 to 450,000 clones, 92% seen once. The rearrangement joins TRBV5-4 to TRBJ2-7; 13 bases agree with TRBD2. The specimen comprised peripheral blood, sampled after recovery from COVID-19. This clonotype originated in a human donor who had recovered from COVID-19. CDR3 region: CASSPGLAGLSSYEQYF. In DNA form, the CDR3 reads TGTGCCAGCTCTCCGGGACTAGCGGGGCTGAGCTCCTACGAGCAGTACTTC.